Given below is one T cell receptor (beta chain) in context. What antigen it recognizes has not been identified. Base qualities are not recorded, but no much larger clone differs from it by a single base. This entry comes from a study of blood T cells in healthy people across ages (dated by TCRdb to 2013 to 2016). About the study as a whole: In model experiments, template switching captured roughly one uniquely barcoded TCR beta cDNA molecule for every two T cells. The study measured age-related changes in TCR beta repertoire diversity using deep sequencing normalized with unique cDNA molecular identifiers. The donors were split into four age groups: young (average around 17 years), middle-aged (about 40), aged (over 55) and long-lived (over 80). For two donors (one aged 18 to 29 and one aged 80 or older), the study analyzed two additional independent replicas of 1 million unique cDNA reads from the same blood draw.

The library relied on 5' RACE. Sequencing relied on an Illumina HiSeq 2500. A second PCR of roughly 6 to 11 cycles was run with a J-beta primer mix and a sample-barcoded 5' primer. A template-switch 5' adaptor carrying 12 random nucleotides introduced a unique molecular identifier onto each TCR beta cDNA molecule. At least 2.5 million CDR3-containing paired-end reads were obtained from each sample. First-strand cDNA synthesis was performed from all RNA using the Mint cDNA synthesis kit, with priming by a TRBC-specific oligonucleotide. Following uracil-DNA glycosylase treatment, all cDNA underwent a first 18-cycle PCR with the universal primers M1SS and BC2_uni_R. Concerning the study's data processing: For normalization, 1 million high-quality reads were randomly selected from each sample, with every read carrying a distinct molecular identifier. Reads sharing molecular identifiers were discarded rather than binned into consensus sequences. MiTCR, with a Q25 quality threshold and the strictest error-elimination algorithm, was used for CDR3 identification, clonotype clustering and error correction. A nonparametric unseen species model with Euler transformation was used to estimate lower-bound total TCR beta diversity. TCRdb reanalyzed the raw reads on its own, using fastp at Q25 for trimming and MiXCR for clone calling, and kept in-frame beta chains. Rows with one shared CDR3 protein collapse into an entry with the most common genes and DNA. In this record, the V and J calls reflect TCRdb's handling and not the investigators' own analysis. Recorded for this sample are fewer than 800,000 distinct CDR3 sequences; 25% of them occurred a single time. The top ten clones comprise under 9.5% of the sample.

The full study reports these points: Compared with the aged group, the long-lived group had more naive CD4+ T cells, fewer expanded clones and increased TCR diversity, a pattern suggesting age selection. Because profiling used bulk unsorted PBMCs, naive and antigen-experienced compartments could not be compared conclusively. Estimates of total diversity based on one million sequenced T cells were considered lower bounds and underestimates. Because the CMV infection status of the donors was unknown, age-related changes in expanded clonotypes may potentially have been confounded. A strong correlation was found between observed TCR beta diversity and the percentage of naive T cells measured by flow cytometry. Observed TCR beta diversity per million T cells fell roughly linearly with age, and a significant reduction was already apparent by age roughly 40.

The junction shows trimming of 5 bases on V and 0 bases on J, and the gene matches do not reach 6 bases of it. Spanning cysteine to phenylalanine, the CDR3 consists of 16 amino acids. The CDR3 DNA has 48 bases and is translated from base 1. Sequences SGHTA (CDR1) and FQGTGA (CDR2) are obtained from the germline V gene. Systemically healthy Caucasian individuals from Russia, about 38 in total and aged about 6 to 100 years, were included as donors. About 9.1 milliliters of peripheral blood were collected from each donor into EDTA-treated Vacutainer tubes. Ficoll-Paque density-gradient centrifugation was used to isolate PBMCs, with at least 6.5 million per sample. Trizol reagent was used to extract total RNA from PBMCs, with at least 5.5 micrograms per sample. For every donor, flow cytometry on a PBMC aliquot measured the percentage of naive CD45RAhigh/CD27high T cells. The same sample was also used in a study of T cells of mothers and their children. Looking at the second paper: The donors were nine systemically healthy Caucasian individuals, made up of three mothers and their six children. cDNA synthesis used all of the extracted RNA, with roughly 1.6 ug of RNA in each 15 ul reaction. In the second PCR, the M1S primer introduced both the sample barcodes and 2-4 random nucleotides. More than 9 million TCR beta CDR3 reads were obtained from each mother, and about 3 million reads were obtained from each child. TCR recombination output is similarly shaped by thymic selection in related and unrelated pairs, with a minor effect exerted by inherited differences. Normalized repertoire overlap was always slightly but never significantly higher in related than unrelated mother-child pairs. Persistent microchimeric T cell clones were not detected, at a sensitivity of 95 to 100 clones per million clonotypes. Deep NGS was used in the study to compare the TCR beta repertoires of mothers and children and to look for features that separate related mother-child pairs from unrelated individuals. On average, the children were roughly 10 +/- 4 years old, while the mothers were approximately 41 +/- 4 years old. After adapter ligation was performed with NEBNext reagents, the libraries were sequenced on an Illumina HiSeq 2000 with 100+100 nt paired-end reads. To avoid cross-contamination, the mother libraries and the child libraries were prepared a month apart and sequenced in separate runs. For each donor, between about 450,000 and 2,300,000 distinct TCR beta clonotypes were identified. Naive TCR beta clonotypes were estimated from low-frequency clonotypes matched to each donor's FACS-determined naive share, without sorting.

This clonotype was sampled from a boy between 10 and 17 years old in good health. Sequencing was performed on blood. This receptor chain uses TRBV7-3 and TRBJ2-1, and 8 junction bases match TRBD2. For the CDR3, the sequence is CASSRRTSGSYNEQFF. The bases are TGTGCCAGCAGCCGTCGCACTAGCGGCTCCTACAATGAGCAGTTCTTC.